This T cell receptor (beta chain) was documented in a study of neurological immune-mediated disorders. Time point denoted: longitudinal time-point 3. Volunteers from a blood bank in Maryland, USA, made up the healthy controls. PBMCs stored at -80 C, numbering 2 million, were the origin of the unsorted libraries. This clonotype was seen repeatedly, ten times or more. Per the germline V gene, CDR1 is SGHDN and CDR2 is FVKESK. The V gene lost 4 bases and the J gene lost 0 bases, with 6 bases spanning the gap. CDR3 length equals 13 residues. With 10-nucleotide random UMIs, 5'RACE was used to make the cDNA. One entry per CDR3 protein, called by TCRdb with MiXCR from the 5' RACE reads. Of about 45,000 distinct CDR3 sequences in the sample, about 13% were seen once.

The chain has TRBV14 and TRBJ1-1; D unresolved. The source of this sequence is a man younger than 45 in good health. Specimen: PBMCs. CDR3 bases: TGTGCCAGCAGCCCACAGCTGAACACTGAAGCTTTCTTT. Protein product: CASSPQLNTEAFF.